Below, 4 T cell receptor beta chains from the same sample are listed, as sequenced in a study of radiation and T cells in renal cell carcinoma. This sample's time point: blood 2 weeks post-SBRT. Sample treatment: 15 Gy SBRT to primary tumor, nephrectomy 4 weeks later. TCRdb's table, derived via immunoSEQ multiplex PCR, lists solely in-frame clones and lacks some. The profile covers 100,000 to 150,000 clones, with roughly four fifths appearing a single time and roughly 5.9% taken by the ten largest. The material sequenced was blood, taken from a patient whose treatment included radiotherapy and nephrectomy. These TCRs come from a man between 45 and 60 years old with renal cell carcinoma.

The chain is built from TRBV19 and TRBJ1-1; tentatively, D is TRBD1 (5 bases). Germline CDR1 and CDR2: LNHDA and SQIVND (reference sequence). The V and J ends lost 7 bases and 1 base respectively, with 13 bases between them. The CDR3 has 14 amino acids. The CDR3 here is CASNQQGENTEAFF. CDR3 nucleotides: TGTGCCAGTAACCAACAAGGGGAGAACACTGAAGCTTTCTTT.

The chain recombines TRBV28 with TRBJ1-2, with 7 bases fitting TRBD1. Losses at the gene ends were 7 bases for V and 4 bases for J; bases not matched to a gene: 6. Germline CDR1 MDHEN, CDR2 SYDVKM. This CDR3 region has 13 residues. The CDR3 DNA reads TGTGCCAGCAAGACAGGGCAGGGCTATGGCTACACCTTC. Translated: CASKTGQGYGYTF.

This clone was counted a few times. The rearrangement joins TRBV6-1 to TRBJ1-6; D is unclear. The germline V gene encodes CDR1 MNHNS and CDR2 SASEGT. Trimming cost V 4 bases and J 0 bases, with 13 bases left between them. The CDR3 contains 17 residues. The CDR3 DNA sequence: TGTGCCAGCAGTGGCTCCCGGATGAGCTCCTATAATTCACCCCTCCACTTT. Translated: CASSGSRMSSYNSPLHF.

The rearrangement uses TRBV9 and TRBJ2-5; D is unclear. Germline V CDR1 and CDR2: SGDLS, YYNGEE. This CDR3 contains 12 residues. The V end was cut by 0 bases, the J end by 2 bases, with 2 bases between. CDR3 region: CASSVGQETQYF. CDR3 sequence (DNA): TGTGCCAGCAGCGTAGGGCAAGAGACCCAGTACTTC. The variable domain in full, completed from reference TRBV9 and TRBJ2-5, reads DSGVTQTPKHLITATGQRVTLRCSPRSGDLSVYWYQQSLDQGLQFLIQYYNGEERAKGNILERFSAQQFPDLHSELNLSSLELGDSALYFCASSVGQETQYFGPGTRLLVL.